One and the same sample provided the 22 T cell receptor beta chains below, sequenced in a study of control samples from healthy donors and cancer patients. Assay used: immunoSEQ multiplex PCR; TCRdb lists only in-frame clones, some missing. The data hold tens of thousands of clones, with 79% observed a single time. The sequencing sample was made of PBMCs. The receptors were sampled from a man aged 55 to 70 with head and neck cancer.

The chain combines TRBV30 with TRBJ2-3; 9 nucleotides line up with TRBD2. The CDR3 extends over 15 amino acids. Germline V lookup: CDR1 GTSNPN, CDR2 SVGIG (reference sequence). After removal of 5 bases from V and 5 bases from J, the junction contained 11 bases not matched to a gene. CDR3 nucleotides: TGTGCCTGGCGGGGACTAGCCGAGTCCGGAGATACGCAGTATTTT. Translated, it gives CAWRGLAESGDTQYF. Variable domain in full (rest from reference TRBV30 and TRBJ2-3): SQTIHQWPATLVQPVGSPLSLECTVEGTSNPNLYWYRQAAGRGLQLLFYSVGIGQISSEVPQNLSASRPQDRQFILSSKKLLLSDSGFYLCAWRGLAESGDTQYFGPGTRLTVL.

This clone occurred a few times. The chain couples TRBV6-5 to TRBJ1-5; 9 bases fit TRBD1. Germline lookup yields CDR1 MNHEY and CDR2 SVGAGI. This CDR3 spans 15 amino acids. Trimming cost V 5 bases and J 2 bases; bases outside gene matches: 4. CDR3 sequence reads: CASSLQGARNQPQHF. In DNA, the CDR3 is TGTGCCAGCAGTCTACAGGGGGCGCGCAATCAGCCCCAGCATTTT.

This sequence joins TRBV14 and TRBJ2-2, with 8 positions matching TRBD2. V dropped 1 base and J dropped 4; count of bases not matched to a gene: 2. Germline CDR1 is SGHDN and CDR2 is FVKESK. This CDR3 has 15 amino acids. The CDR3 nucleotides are TGTGCCAGCAGCCAAGTTGCGGGAGGCACCGGGGAGCTGTTTTTT. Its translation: CASSQVAGGTGELFF. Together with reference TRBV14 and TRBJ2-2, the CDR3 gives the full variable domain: EAGVTQFPSHSVIEKGQTVTLRCDPISGHDNLYWYRRVMGKEIKFLLHFVKESKQDESGMPNNRFLAERTGGTYSTLKVQPAELEDSGVYFCASSQVAGGTGELFFGEGSRLTVL.

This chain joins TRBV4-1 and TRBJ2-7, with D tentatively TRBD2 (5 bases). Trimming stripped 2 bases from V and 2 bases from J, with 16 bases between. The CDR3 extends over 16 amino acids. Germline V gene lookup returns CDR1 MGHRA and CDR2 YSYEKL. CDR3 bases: TGCGCCAGCAGCCAATGGACGCCCGGAGGAACCTACGAGCAGTACTTC. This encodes CASSQWTPGGTYEQYF.

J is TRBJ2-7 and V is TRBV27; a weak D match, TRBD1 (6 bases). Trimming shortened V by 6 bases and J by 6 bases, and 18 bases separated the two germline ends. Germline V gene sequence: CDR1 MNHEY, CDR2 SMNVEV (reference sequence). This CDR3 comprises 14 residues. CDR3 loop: CASSENRAAGEQYF. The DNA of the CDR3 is TGTGCCAGCAGCGAGAACAGGGCTGCCGGCGAGCAGTACTTC.

In nucleotides, the CDR3 is TGTGCCAGTAGTCCCACGGACGGCTTCTATGGCTACACCTTC. The encoded protein is CASSPTDGFYGYTF. V is TRBV19 and J is TRBJ1-2; no firm D call. This CDR3 region has 14 residues. Germline V CDR1 and CDR2: LNHDA, SQIVND (reference sequence). V was shortened by 5 bases and J by 4 bases, with 14 bases between the two germline ends.

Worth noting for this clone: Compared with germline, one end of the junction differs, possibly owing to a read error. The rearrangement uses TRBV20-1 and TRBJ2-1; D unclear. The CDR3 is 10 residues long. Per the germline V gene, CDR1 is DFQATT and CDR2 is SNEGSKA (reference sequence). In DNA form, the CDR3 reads TGCAGTGCGAGAGATAATGAGCAGTTCTTC. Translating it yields CSARDNEQFF.

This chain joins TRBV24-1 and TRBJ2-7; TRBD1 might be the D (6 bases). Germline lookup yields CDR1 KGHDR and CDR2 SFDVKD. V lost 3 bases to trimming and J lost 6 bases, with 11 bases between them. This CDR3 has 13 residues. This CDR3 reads CATSDDGQSEQYF. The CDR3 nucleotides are TGTGCCACCAGTGATGACGGACAGTCCGAGCAGTACTTC.

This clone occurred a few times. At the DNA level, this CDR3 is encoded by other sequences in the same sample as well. The CDR3 here is CASSPGATNEKLFF. Here the CDR3 DNA reads TGTGCCAGCTCACCGGGGGCAACTAATGAAAAACTGTTTTTT. The chain links TRBV18 to TRBJ1-4; maybe TRBD1 (5 bases). V lost 3 bases and J lost 0, with 5 bases in between. This CDR3 is built from 14 residues. CDR1 is KGHSH and CDR2 is LQKENI in the germline V gene.

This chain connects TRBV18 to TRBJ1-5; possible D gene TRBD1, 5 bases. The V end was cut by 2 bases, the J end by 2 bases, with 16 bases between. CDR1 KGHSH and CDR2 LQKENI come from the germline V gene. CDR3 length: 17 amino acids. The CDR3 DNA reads TGTGCCAGCTCACCAATGAGTGGGGGTTTGGGCAATCAGCCCCAGCATTTT. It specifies CASSPMSGGLGNQPQHF. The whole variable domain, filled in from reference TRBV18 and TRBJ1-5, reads NAGVMQNPRHLVRRRGQEARLRCSPMKGHSHVYWYRQLPEEGLKFMVYLQKENIIDESGMPKERFSAEFPKEGPSILRIQQVVRGDSAAYFCASSPMSGGLGNQPQHFGDGTRLSIL.

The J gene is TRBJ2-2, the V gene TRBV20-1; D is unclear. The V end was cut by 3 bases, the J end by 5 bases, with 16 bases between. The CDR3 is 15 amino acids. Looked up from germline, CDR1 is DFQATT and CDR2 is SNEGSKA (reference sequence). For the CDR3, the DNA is TGCAGTGCTAGTCCCACCTCATATGGGACCGGGGAGCTGTTTTTT. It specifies CSASPTSYGTGELFF.

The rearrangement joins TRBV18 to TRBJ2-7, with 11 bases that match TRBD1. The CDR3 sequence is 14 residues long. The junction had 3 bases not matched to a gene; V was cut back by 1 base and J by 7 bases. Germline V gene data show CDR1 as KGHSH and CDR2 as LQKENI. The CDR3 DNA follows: TGTGCCAGCTCACCACTGGACAGGGGGCTTGAGCAGTACTTC. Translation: CASSPLDRGLEQYF.

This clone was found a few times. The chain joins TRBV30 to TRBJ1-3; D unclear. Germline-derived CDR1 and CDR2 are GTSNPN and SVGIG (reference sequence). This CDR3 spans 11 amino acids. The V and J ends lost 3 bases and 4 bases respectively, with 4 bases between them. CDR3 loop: CAWSQGNTIYF. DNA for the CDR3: TGTGCCTGGAGCCAGGGAAACACCATATATTTT.

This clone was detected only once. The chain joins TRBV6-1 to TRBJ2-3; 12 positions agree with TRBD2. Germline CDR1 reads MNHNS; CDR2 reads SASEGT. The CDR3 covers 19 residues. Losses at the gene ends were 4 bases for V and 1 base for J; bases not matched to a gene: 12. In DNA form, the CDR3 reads TGTGCCAGCAGTGGAGGACTAGCGGGAAGACCTAGTGGCACAGATACGCAGTATTTT. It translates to CASSGGLAGRPSGTDTQYF.

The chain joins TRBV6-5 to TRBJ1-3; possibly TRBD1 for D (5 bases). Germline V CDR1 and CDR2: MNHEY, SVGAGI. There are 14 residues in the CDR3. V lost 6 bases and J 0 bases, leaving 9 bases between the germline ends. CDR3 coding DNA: TGTGCCAGCAGACAGGACACCTCTGGAAACACCATATATTTT. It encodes CASRQDTSGNTIYF.

Here the CDR3 DNA reads TGTGCCAGCAGTTTCTTCCGGGAGCCCTACGAGCAGTACTTC. Translation gives CASSFFREPYEQYF. The V call is TRBV28, the J call TRBJ2-7; perhaps TRBD2 as D (6 bases). Trimming pared 3 bases from V and 2 bases from J, leaving 11 bases between. The CDR3 totals 14 residues. CDR1 and CDR2 (germline): MDHEN, SYDVKM.

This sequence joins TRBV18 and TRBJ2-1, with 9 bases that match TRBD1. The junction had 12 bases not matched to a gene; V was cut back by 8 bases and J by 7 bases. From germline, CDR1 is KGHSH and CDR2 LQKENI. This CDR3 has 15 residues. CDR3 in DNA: TGTGCCAGCATGCCAGGACAGGGGCTGGGGAATGAGCAGTTCTTC. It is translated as CASMPGQGLGNEQFF.

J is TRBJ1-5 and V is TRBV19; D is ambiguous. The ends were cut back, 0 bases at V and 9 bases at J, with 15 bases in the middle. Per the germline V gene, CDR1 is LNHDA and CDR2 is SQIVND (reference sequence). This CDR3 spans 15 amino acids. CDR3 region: CASSIDRAELWPQHF. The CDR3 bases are TGTGCCAGTAGTATAGATCGGGCAGAGCTTTGGCCCCAGCATTTT.

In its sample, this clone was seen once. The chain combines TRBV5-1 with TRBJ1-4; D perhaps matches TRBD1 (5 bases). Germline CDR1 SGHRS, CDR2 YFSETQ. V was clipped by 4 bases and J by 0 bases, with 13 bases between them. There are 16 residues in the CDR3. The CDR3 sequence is CASSLGSGSTNEKLFF. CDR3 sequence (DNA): TGCGCCAGCAGCCTAGGGTCAGGGTCAACTAATGAAAAACTGTTTTTT.

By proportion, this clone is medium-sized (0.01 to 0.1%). The CDR3 here is CAIRLAGETGELFF. The CDR3 DNA follows: TGTGCCATCAGACTAGCGGGAGAGACCGGGGAGCTGTTTTTT. This chain joins TRBV10-3 and TRBJ2-2, with 11 bases that match TRBD2. Germline CDR1 is ENHRY and CDR2 is SYGVKD. This CDR3 has 14 amino acids. Unmatched junction bases numbered 2, after V lost 6 bases and J lost 5 bases.

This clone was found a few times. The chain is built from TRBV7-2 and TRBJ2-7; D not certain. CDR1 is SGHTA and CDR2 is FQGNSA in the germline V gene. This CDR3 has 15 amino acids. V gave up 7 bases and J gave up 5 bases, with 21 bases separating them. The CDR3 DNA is TGTGCCAGCACCTCCCGGCAAAGGGTATACCACGAGCAGTACTTC. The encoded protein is CASTSRQRVYHEQYF.

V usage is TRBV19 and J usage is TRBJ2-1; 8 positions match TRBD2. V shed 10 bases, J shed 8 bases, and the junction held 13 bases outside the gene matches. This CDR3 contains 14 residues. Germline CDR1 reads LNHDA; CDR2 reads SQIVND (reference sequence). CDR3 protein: CATSGLVRGYEQFF. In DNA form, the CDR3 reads TGTGCCACCTCGGGACTAGTCCGAGGTTATGAGCAGTTCTTC.